This is a list of T cell receptor beta chains from one sample in a study of T cell responses to AZD1222 COVID-19 vaccine. Here immunoSEQ multiplex PCR was the method, and the copy in TCRdb shows in-frame clones only, minus some. The sample lists fewer than 150,000 clones, 88% occurring once. Sequenced here: peripheral blood, sampled 28 days after the second AZD1222 dose. The origin of the receptors is an adult who received the AZD1222 COVID-19 vaccine. Each CDR3 is given with its conserved first and last residue. Each record gives: CDR3 DNA, CDR3 protein, CDR3 length, clone size, D gene, J gene, V gene. D genes are given only for firm matches. The size entry is marked missing in some rows and otherwise reads once, few, many or a size class.

TGTGCCAGCAGCCAACGGACAGGGCGTAATGAAAAACTGTTTTTT | CASSQRTGRNEKLFF | 15 | NA | TRBD1 | TRBJ1-4 | TRBV7-2
TGCGCCAGCAGCCAAGAAGTTTCCTATAATTCACCCCTCCACTTT | CASSQEVSYNSPLHF | 15 | NA | NA | TRBJ1-6 | TRBV4-3
TGTGCCAGCAGTGAAGTTGGGTGGGATAACTATGGCTACACCTTC | CASSEVGWDNYGYTF | 15 | NA | NA | TRBJ1-2 | TRBV6-1
TGTGCCAGCAGCCCGCCGGGCCCTAATCAGCCCCAGCATTTT | CASSPPGPNQPQHF | 14 | NA | NA | TRBJ1-5 | TRBV7-6
TGTGCTAGTGGTTCCCCCTCGATCTCCTATAATTCACCCCTCCACTTT | CASGSPSISYNSPLHF | 16 | NA | NA | TRBJ1-6 | TRBV12-5
TGTGCCACCAGTGATCCAAGGGGAATCTCTGGGGCCAACGTCCTGACTTTC | CATSDPRGISGANVLTF | 17 | NA | NA | TRBJ2-6 | TRBV24-1
TGTGCCAGCAGTGAAGCTCGACCAAATCAGCCCCAGCATTTT | CASSEARPNQPQHF | 14 | NA | NA | TRBJ1-5 | TRBV2
TGTGCCAGCAGCCATAGGGGGATATTAGATACGCAGTATTTT | CASSHRGILDTQYF | 14 | NA | NA | TRBJ2-3 | TRBV3-1/TRBV3-2
TGTGCCAGCAGGACAGCCGGGACAGGTCAAGAGACCCAGTACTTC | CASRTAGTGQETQYF | 15 | NA | TRBD1 | TRBJ2-5 | TRBV7-2
TGTGCCAGCAGCCCAAGGGGCTTGGGGGAGCTGTTTTTT | CASSPRGLGELFF | 13 | NA | NA | TRBJ2-2 | TRBV7-8
TGCAGCGTTGAAGGGAGGTCAGGGGGAAGTCGGTATGGCTACACCTTC | CSVEGRSGGSRYGYTF | 16 | NA | TRBD1 | TRBJ1-2 | TRBV29-1
TGTGCCAGCAGCTTACTAGCGGGAGGGCAAAATGAGCAGTTCTTC | CASSLLAGGQNEQFF | 15 | NA | TRBD2 | TRBJ2-1 | TRBV7-9
TGTGCCAGCAGCCAACAGACTACCAGCTATTCACCCCTCCACTTT | CASSQQTTSYSPLHF | 15 | NA | NA | TRBJ1-6 | TRBV3-1/TRBV3-2
TGCAGCGTTCAAAGGGGGCAATATGGCTACACCTTC | CSVQRGQYGYTF | 12 | once | TRBD1 | TRBJ1-2 | TRBV29-1
TGTGCCAGCAGTTACTCGGCTAGCACAGGACGAAACACCATATATTTT | CASSYSASTGRNTIYF | 16 | NA | NA | TRBJ1-3 | TRBV6-5
TGTGCCAGCAGCCACCGGGGCGAAGGAAACACCATATATTTT | CASSHRGEGNTIYF | 14 | NA | NA | TRBJ1-3 | TRBV5-4
TGTGCCAGCAGTGAGCCTAAGACCTTTGAGGATGAAAAACTGTTTTTT | CASSEPKTFEDEKLFF | 16 | NA | NA | TRBJ1-4 | TRBV25-1
TGTGCCAGCAAAACAACGGGACGGAACTATGGCTACACCTTC | CASKTTGRNYGYTF | 14 | NA | NA | TRBJ1-2 | TRBV6-5
TGTGCCAGCAGCTTATATCTTAGGCCGGAACCGAACACTGAAGCTTTCTTT | CASSLYLRPEPNTEAFF | 17 | once | NA | TRBJ1-1 | TRBV7-2
TGTGCCAGTAGTATAGACGAGACCCAGTACTTC | CASSIDETQYF | 11 | NA | NA | TRBJ2-5 | TRBV19
TGCAGTGCTAGTCCACCCCAGACTAGCACAGATACGCAGTATTTT | CSASPPQTSTDTQYF | 15 | once | NA | TRBJ2-3 | TRBV20-1
TGTGCCAGCAGTTTATCGGCAGGGCCACCCCTCCACTTT | CASSLSAGPPLHF | 13 | NA | NA | TRBJ1-6 | TRBV27
TGTGCCAGCAGCGTAGGAACTTCCGAGCAGTACTTC | CASSVGTSEQYF | 12 | NA | NA | TRBJ2-7 | TRBV9